What follows describes a single TCR beta chain. Its antigen is undetermined. This CDR3 has 11 amino acids. Germline loops: CDR1 SNHLY, CDR2 FYNNEI. Trimming removed 8 bases at V and 6 bases at J, with 7 bases between. This sample is drawn from a study of T cell responses to AZD1222 COVID-19 vaccine. Study-wide findings and caveats: As reported, nearly half of all spike-specific TCRs target variant regions that are unmutated.

Measured with immunoSEQ multiplex PCR; TCRdb has only the in-frame clones, and not every one. The table lists approximately 110,000 clones, 89% of them singletons. The J gene is TRBJ1-4, the V gene TRBV2; D is ambiguous. Here the sequenced sample was peripheral blood, taken on day 0 of AZD1222 vaccination. This clonotype originated in an adult in good health. The CDR3 DNA reads as TGTGCCAGCGGGTGGGATGAAAAACTGTTTTTT. Protein: CASGWDEKLFF.